This TCR beta chain stems from a study of T cell responses to AZD1222 COVID-19 vaccine. Across the study: Analysis merged second doses at about 4 or about 12 weeks. Points from the study as a whole: Seropositivity was recorded at baseline in only a handful of AZD1222 recipients. Among the donors, most were white British and more were female, and clonal diversity was possibly underestimated.

Libraries were prepared by immunoSEQ multiplex PCR; TCRdb keeps only in-frame clonotypes and omits some of them. The table lists approximately 140,000 clones, 94% of them singletons. As to this clone: Its specificity is not known.

The germline gives CDR1 LGHNA, CDR2 YNFKEQ. The CDR3 has 17 amino acids. V gave up 3 bases and J gave up 3 bases; unmatched junction bases: 10. The V gene is TRBV4-2, the J gene TRBJ2-3; 9 bases are shared with TRBD2. The TCR comes from an adult in good health. The sample in question was peripheral blood, obtained on day 0 of AZD1222 vaccination. The CDR3 DNA reads TGTGCCAGCAGCCACCAGACTAGCGGAGGGGGAACAGATACGCAGTATTTT. Translating gives CASSHQTSGGGTDTQYF.